This TCR beta chain appears in the sequencing data of a study of CD8+CD57+ T cells in acquired aplastic anemia (dated by TCRdb to the late 2010s). About the full investigation: DNA extracted from sorted CD4+ and CD8+ cells had a mean of approximately 3 ug, with a range of about 0.18 to 27.4 ug. CD8+CD57+ expansion was defined as frequency above the mean frequency observed in healthy subjects. What the work shows at the level of the full study, not this receptor alone: Although 25 to 30 CD8+ CDR3 sequences were shared by patients and controls, these sequences appeared highly expressed in patients and within the immunodominant clones of patients. Patients and healthy controls showed no significant difference in CD8+ Simpson's diversity (P=0.060).

This clonotype has just one count. Its recognized antigen is unknown. Base qualities are missing; no much larger clone stands one base away. A single read makes a weak case. V lost 4 bases and J lost 10 bases; the stretch between them is 16 bases long. The CDR3 numbers 13 residues from cysteine through phenylalanine. The read is trimmed to its CDR3 DNA, 39 bases read in frame from base 1. CDR1 SGHRS and CDR2 YFSETQ were looked up in the germline V gene. TCR beta VDJ combination and CDR3 sequence profiling used genomic DNA as the template. An Illumina HiSeq 2000 was used for TCR repertoire sequencing. The authors' pipeline ran thus. Repertoire assessment relied on Simpson's diversity index, CDR3 size and DJ length profiles, and TRBV/TRBJ rearrangement plots. Whichever DNA sequence was most abundant in the deep sequencing data was defined as the immunodominant clone. CDR3 amino acid sequences were screened for sharing across subjects and were compared with published repertoires and the VDJdb database. Through fastp at Q25 and MiXCR, TCRdb rebuilt clones from the public reads, retaining in-frame beta chains. Rows are combined by CDR3 protein, so each entry shows the most common genes and DNA. The V and J calls shown here were made by TCRdb, not taken from the authors' results. The sample has 200,000 to 300,000 distinct CDR3 sequences on record, 82% of them singletons. The ten largest clones represent approximately 42% of the sample.

Expansion of CD8+CD57+ cells had been shown by flow cytometry in the patients chosen for sequencing. Every patient had a diagnosis of severe acquired aplastic anemia based on International Study of Aplastic Anemia and Agranulocytosis and Camitta criteria. Patients had received no therapy at the time of blood sampling. In the study, sorted CD4+ and CD8+ blood T cells from patients with severe aplastic anemia and from healthy subjects underwent deep sequencing of TCR repertoires. Patients were enrolled in the USA under clinicaltrials.gov protocols 00001620, 01623167, 00001397, 00071045, 00081523 and 00961064. Ficoll-Paque density gradient centrifugation was used to isolate peripheral blood mononuclear cells. Before DNA extraction, CD4+ and CD8+ T cells were sorted by FACS or by magnetic beads.

This clonotype was sampled from a human donor with aplastic anemia. Sequenced: sorted CD4+, CD8+, or CD8+CD57+ T cells (not recorded which) from PBMCs. The V and J genes are TRBV5-1 and TRBJ2-3; TRBD1 is a possible D gene, resting on 6 matching bases. The CDR3 region has the sequence CASSLDSNNPQYF. The sequence in DNA is TGCGCCAGCAGCCTGGACAGTAATAATCCGCAGTATTTT.